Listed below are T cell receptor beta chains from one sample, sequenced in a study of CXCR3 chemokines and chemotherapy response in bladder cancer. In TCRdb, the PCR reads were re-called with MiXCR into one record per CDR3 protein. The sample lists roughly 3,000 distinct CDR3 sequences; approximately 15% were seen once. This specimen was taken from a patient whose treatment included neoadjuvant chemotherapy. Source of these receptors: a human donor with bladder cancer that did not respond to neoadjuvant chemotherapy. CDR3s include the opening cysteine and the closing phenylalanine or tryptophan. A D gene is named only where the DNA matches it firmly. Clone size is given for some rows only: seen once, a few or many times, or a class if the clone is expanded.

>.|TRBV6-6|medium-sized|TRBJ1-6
CASSYGGGYNSPLHF
TGTGCCAGCAGTTACGGAGGGGGCTATAATTCACCCCTCCACTTT
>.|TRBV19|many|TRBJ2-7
CASSIGGLGKDEQYF
TGTGCCAGTAGTATTGGGGGTTTGGGGAAAGACGAGCAGTACTTC
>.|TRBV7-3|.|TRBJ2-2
CASSRDKLGELFF
TGTGCCAGCAGTAGGGACAAGTTAGGGGAGCTGTTTTTT
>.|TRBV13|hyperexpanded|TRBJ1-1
CASSPQGRNTEAFF
TGTGCCAGCAGCCCCCAGGGTAGGAACACTGAAGCTTTCTTT
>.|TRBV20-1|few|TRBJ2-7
CSASHSYEQYF
TGCAGTGCTAGTCACAGCTACGAGCAGTACTTC
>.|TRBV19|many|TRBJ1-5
CASSGRSSGPQHF
TGTGCCAGTAGTGGGCGTTCGTCGGGGCCCCAGCATTTT
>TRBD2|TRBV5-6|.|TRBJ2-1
CASSSGLAGPIEQFF
TGTGCCAGCAGCTCGGGACTAGCGGGGCCCATTGAGCAGTTCTTC
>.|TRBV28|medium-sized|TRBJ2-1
CASSSLVPGDEQFF
TGTGCCAGCAGCTCACTAGTCCCAGGTGATGAGCAGTTCTTC
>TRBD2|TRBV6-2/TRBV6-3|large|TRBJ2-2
CASSWTRFGELFF
TGTGCCAGCAGTTGGACTAGATTCGGGGAGCTGTTTTTT
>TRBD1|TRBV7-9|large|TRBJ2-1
CASSNPGQGFNEQFF
TGTGCCAGCAGTAATCCGGGACAGGGGTTCAATGAGCAGTTCTTC
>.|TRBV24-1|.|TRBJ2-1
CATLGAGSINNEQFF
TGTGCCACACTAGGGGCAGGGTCGATAAACAATGAGCAGTTCTTC
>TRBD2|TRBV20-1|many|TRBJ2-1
CSANTLAGSYNEQFF
TGCAGTGCGAACACCTTAGCGGGCTCCTACAATGAGCAGTTCTTC
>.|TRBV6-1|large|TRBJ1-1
CASSERGVAEAFF
TGTGCCAGCAGTGAGAGGGGGGTTGCTGAAGCTTTCTTT
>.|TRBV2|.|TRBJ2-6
CASKLGHSGANVLTF
TGTGCCAGCAAGTTGGGCCACTCTGGGGCCAACGTCCTGACTTTC
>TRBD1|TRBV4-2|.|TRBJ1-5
CASSQGEGARNQPQHF
TGTGCCAGCAGCCAAGGAGAGGGGGCCCGCAATCAGCCCCAGCATTTT